This TCR beta chain emerged from a study of blood T cell repertoires in COVID-19. Some clones are missing from TCRdb's copy, which holds only in-frame ones; the method was immunoSEQ multiplex PCR. This sample has tens of thousands of clones, with roughly 87% found just once. CDR3 length: 15 amino acids. With 4 bases clipped from V and 4 bases from J, the junction kept 5 bases outside the gene matches. The germline CDR1 and CDR2 sequences are SEHNR and FQNEAQ (reference sequence). The chain employs TRBV7-9 and TRBJ2-5; 11 nucleotides match TRBD1. The origin of this receptor is a male donor with acute or convalescent COVID-19. Specimen: peripheral blood. The DNA of the CDR3 is TGTGCCAGCAGCTGGGGACAGGGGGGGATAGAGACCCAGTACTTC. It yields the protein CASSWGQGGIETQYF.